This TCR beta chain was profiled in a study of cytomegalovirus exposure and HLA in healthy donors. In the PCR, 60 Vbeta and 13 Jbeta primers were used. Sequencing was performed with immunoSEQ multiplex PCR; in TCRdb, only in-frame clones are kept and a portion is missing. The table includes nearly 200,000 clones, 65% to 85% detected once. CDR1 is LNHDA, CDR2 SQIVND, per germline (reference sequence). CDR3 size: 14 residues. After removal of 6 bases from V and 6 bases from J, the junction contained 5 bases not matched to a gene. The V and J genes are TRBV19 and TRBJ2-2, with TRBD1 identical over 9 bases. Material for sequencing was PBMCs. The receptor was derived from a boy between 2 and 10 years old in good health and CMV-seronegative. The CDR3 protein is CASRNTGGSGELFF. The CDR3 region has the DNA TGTGCCAGTAGAAACACAGGGGGCTCCGGGGAGCTGTTTTTT.